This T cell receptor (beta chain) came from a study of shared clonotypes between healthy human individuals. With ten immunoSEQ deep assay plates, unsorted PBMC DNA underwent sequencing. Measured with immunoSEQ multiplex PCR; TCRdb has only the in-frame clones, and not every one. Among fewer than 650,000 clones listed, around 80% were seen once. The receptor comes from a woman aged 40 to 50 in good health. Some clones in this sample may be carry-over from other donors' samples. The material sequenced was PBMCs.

The chain's CDR3 is CASRRQGTKEQYF. In DNA form, the CDR3 reads TGTGCCAGCCGACGGCAGGGAACTAAGGAGCAGTACTTC. The chain has TRBV6-5 and TRBJ2-7; weak D call: TRBD1 (5 bases). The CDR3 totals 13 residues. V was trimmed by 8 bases and J by 7 bases, leaving 18 bases between them. The germline V gene encodes CDR1 MNHEY and CDR2 SVGAGI.